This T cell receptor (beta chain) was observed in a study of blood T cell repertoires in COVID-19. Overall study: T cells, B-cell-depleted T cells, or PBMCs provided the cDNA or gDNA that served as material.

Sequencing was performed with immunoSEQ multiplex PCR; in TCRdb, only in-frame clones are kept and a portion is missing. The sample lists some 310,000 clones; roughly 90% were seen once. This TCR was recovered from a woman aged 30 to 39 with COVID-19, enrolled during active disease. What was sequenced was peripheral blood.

The CDR3 region is CATTGQRNTEAFF. In DNA form, the CDR3 reads TGTGCCACCACGGGACAGAGGAACACTGAAGCTTTCTTT. The chain has TRBV2 and TRBJ1-1; 7 nucleotides match TRBD1. The V segment lost 10 bases and the J segment 1 base; nucleotides outside the gene matches: 6. Per germline, CDR1 SNHLY and CDR2 FYNNEI. The CDR3 runs to 13 residues.